Each of the 14 T cell receptor beta chains below was sequenced from the same sample in a study of T cells after yellow fever vaccination. Each CDR3 protein gets one entry after TCRdb re-called the 5' RACE reads with MiXCR. The sample holds roughly 300,000 distinct CDR3 sequences, roughly 7% seen once. Sequencing used PBMCs, obtained more than 40 days after the first yellow fever vaccination. These receptors originate from a man aged 18-30 years who received the YFV17D yellow fever vaccine.

The rearrangement joins TRBV4-3 to TRBJ1-1; 7 bases align to TRBD1. Germline V gives CDR1 LGHNA, CDR2 YSLEER. V dropped 0 bases and J dropped 2; count of bases not matched to a gene: 6. This CDR3 spans 16 amino acids. CDR3: CASSQDSAGGNTEAFF. The DNA for the CDR3 is TGCGCCAGCAGCCAAGATTCGGCAGGGGGTAACACTGAAGCTTTCTTT.

This chain connects TRBV10-3 to TRBJ2-5, with D possibly being TRBD1 (6 bases). CDR1 and CDR2 from the germline V gene are ENHRY and SYGVKD. V lost 4 bases and J 5 bases, leaving 17 bases between the germline ends. This CDR3 has 15 residues. The CDR3 here is CAISGTVGHGETQYF. CDR3 coding DNA: TGTGCCATCAGTGGGACAGTCGGGCATGGGGAGACCCAGTACTTC.

This clonotype has a handful of counts. The chain's CDR3 is CASSLQLGSSTDTQYF. DNA of the CDR3: TGTGCCAGCAGCCTACAATTGGGGTCTAGCACAGATACGCAGTATTTT. The V and J genes are TRBV14 and TRBJ2-3; D is unresolved. V was shortened by 4 bases and J by 0 bases, with 14 bases between the two germline ends. This CDR3 comprises 16 residues. Germline V gene lookup returns CDR1 SGHDN and CDR2 FVKESK.

The J gene is TRBJ2-5, the V gene TRBV30, with TRBD2 as a possible D gene (6 bases). V lost 4 bases to trimming and J lost 4 bases, with 13 bases between them. There are 13 residues in the CDR3. Germline V gene data show CDR1 as GTSNPN and CDR2 as SVGIG (reference sequence). Here the CDR3 reads CAWTLGLRETQYF. The CDR3 bases are TGTGCCTGGACCCTGGGACTTCGAGAGACCCAGTACTTC.

This clonotype appeared a few times. J is TRBJ2-3 and V is TRBV6-1; perhaps TRBD1 as D (6 bases). The germline V gene has CDR1 MNHNS and CDR2 SASEGT. The CDR3 has 14 residues. V gave up 6 bases and J gave up 1 base, with 11 bases separating them. The CDR3 spells CASRDQGRTDTQYF. CDR3 DNA sequence: TGTGCCAGCAGAGATCAGGGGCGCACAGATACGCAGTATTTT.

As concerns this clonotype: This may stem from a read error, because a much larger clone lies one nucleotide away. This chain uses TRBV2 with TRBJ1-2; possible D gene TRBD1, 5 bases. The ends were cut back, 8 bases at V and 4 bases at J, with 11 bases in the middle. Germline CDR1 is SNHLY and CDR2 is FYNNEI. CDR3 length equals 12 residues. Here the CDR3 reads CASGALSYGYTF. The CDR3 DNA is TGTGCCAGCGGGGCACTTAGCTATGGCTACACCTTC.

This clonotype was observed a few times. The genes are TRBV6-2 or TRBV6-3 and TRBJ2-3; D may match TRBD1 or TRBD2 (6 bases each). The CDR3 has 13 amino acids. CDR1 MNHEY and CDR2 SVGEGT come from the germline V gene. V was shortened by 10 bases and J by 1 base, with 12 bases between the two germline ends. CDR3 DNA sequence: TGTGCCACTCGGGGGCACGGCACAGATACGCAGTATTTT. Its protein is CATRGHGTDTQYF.

Many counts were recorded for this clonotype. One junction end disagrees with the germline gene, perhaps due to a read error. CDR3 coding DNA: TGTGCCAGCAGCCCGGGACAGCCCTCTAGAAACACCATATATTTT. Amino acid sequence: CASSPGQPSRNTIYF. The V and J genes are TRBV7-9 and TRBJ1-3; 7 bases match TRBD1. Germline CDR1 is SEHNR and CDR2 is FQNEAQ (reference sequence). This CDR3 comprises 15 residues.

The chain links TRBV28 to TRBJ2-7, with a weak D call TRBD1 (6 bases). Trimming took 4 bases from V and 6 from J, leaving 13 bases between them. This CDR3 is 13 amino acids long. Germline V gene sequence: CDR1 MDHEN, CDR2 SYDVKM. For the CDR3, the DNA is TGTGCCAGCAGTTCACAAGGGACACTCGAGCAGTACGTC. Translated, it gives CASSSQGTLEQYV.

This rearrangement joins TRBV19 to TRBJ2-1, with 12 bases fitting TRBD1. V dropped 3 bases and J dropped 9; count of bases not matched to a gene: 9. The germline CDR1 and CDR2 sequences are LNHDA and SQIVND (reference sequence). This CDR3 spans 16 amino acids. The CDR3 here is CASSIPPGTGGVEQFF. CDR3 nucleotide sequence: TGTGCCAGTAGTATCCCCCCCGGGACAGGGGGCGTTGAGCAGTTCTTC.

This sequence joins TRBV5-1 and TRBJ2-5; D remains ambiguous. Germline values: CDR1 SGHRS, CDR2 YFSETQ. The CDR3 contains 13 residues. The ends were cut back, 5 bases at V and 1 base at J, with 9 bases in the middle. CDR3 sequence (DNA): TGCGCCAGCAGTTGGTCACCCCAAGAGACCCAGTACTTC. Its protein product is CASSWSPQETQYF.

This clonotype came up a few times. V is TRBV11-2 and J is TRBJ2-1, with 13 bases matching TRBD2. Germline CDR1 is SGHAT and CDR2 is FQNNGV. J lost 7 bases, V lost 4 bases, and 16 bases had no gene match. The CDR3 covers 19 residues. The CDR3 region has the DNA TGTGCCAGCAGCTGGCCGACTAGCGGGGGGCCCGCCACCCTAAATGAGCAGTTCTTC. Translated: CASSWPTSGGPATLNEQFF.

The chain uses TRBV25-1 and TRBJ1-1, with a possible D match to TRBD1 (6 bases). The V end was cut by 2 bases, the J end by 1 base, with 14 bases between. This CDR3 spans 16 amino acids. Germline V gene sequence: CDR1 MGHDK, CDR2 SYGVNS. This chain's CDR3 is CASSEGRGQGNTEAFF. The CDR3 DNA sequence: TGTGCCAGCAGTGAAGGTCGGGGGCAGGGGAACACTGAAGCTTTCTTT.

The CDR3 coding sequence is TGCAGTGCTAGCGCCGGGGGGGAACTTTACGAGCAGTACGTC. It yields the protein CSASAGGELYEQYV. The J gene is TRBJ2-7, the V gene TRBV20-1; 8 bases map to TRBD2. V dropped 3 bases and J dropped 4; count of bases not matched to a gene: 8. Germline-derived CDR1 and CDR2 are DFQATT and SNEGSKA (reference sequence). The CDR3 totals 14 residues.